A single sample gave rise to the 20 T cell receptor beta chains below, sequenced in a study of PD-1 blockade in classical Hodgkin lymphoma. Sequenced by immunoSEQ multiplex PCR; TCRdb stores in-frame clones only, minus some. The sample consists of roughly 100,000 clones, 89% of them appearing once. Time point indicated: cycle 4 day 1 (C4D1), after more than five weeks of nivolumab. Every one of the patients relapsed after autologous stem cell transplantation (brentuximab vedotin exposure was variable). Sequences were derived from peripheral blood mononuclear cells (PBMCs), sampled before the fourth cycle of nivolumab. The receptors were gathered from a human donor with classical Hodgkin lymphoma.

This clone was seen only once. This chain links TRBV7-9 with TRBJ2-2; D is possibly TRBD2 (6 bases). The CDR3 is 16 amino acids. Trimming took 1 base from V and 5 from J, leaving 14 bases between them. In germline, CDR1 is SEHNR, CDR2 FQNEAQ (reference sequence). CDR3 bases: TGTGCCAGCAGCTTAGGGGAGGACCATCGGACCGGGGAGCTGTTTTTT. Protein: CASSLGEDHRTGELFF.

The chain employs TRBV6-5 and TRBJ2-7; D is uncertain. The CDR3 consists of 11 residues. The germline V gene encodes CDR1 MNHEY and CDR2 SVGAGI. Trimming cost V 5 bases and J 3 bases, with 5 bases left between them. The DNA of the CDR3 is TGTGCCAGCAGTAACGACTACGAGCAGTACTTC. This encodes CASSNDYEQYF.

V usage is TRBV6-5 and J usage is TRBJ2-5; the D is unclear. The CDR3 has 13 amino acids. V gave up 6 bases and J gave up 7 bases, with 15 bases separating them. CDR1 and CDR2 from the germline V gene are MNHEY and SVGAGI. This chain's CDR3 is CASSLGRLGTQYF. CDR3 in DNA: TGTGCCAGCAGCTTAGGGCGCTTAGGGACCCAGTACTTC.

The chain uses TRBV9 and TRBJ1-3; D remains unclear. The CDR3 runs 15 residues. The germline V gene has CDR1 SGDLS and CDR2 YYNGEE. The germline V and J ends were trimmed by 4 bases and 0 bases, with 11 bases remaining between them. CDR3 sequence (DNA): TGTGCCAGCAGCTCTTGGCCCCGCTCTGGAAACACCATATATTTT. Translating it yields CASSSWPRSGNTIYF.

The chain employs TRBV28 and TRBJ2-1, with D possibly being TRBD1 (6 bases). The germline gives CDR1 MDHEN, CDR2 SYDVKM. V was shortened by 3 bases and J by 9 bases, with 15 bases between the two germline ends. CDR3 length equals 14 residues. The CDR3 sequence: CASSLGHLLGEQFF. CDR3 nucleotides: TGTGCCAGCAGTTTGGGACATCTCTTGGGTGAGCAGTTCTTC.

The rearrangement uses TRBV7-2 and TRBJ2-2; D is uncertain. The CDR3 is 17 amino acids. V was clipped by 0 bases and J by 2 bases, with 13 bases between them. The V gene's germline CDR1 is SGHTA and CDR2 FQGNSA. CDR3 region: CASSLAPAWRNTGELFF. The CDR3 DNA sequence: TGTGCCAGCAGCTTAGCTCCCGCATGGCGAAACACCGGGGAGCTGTTTTTT.

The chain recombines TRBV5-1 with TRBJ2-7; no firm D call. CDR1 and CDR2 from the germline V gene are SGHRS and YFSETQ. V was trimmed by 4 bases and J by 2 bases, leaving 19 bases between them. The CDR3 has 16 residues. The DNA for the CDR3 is TGCGCCAGCAGCCATGGCGACGGACGGACCACCTACGAGCAGTACTTC. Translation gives CASSHGDGRTTYEQYF.

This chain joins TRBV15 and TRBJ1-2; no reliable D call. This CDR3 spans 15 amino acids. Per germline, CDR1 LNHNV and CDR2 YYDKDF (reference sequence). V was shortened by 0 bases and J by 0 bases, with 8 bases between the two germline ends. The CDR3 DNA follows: TGTGCCACCAGCAGAGATATAACAGCTAACTATGGCTACACCTTC. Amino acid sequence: CATSRDITANYGYTF.

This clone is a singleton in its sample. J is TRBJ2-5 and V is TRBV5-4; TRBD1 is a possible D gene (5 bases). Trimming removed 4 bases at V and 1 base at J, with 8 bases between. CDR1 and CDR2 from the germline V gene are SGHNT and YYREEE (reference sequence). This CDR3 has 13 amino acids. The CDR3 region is CASSMDTQETQYF. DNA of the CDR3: TGTGCCAGCAGCATGGACACCCAAGAGACCCAGTACTTC.

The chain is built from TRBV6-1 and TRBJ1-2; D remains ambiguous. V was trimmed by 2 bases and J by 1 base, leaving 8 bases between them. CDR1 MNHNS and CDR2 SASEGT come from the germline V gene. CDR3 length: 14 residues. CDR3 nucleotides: TGTGCCAGCAGTGAACAGGCCGGTAACTATGGCTACACCTTC. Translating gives CASSEQAGNYGYTF.

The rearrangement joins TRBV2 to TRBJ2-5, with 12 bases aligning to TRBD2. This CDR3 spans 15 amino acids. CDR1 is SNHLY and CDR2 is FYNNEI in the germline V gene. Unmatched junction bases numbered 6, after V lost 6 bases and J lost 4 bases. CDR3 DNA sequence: TGTGCCAGCAGGAGGGTACTAGCGGGAGGAGAGACCCAGTACTTC. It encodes CASRRVLAGGETQYF.

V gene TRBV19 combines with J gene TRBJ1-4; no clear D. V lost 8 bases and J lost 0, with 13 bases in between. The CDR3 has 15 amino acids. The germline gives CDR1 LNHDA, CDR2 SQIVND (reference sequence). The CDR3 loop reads CASSLTHSTNEKLFF. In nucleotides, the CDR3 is TGTGCCAGTTCTTTAACCCACTCAACTAATGAAAAACTGTTTTTT.

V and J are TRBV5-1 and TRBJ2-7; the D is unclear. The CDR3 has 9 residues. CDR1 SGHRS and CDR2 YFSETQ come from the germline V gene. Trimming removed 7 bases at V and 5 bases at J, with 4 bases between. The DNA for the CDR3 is TGCGCCAGCTTACACGAGCAGTACTTC. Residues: CASLHEQYF.

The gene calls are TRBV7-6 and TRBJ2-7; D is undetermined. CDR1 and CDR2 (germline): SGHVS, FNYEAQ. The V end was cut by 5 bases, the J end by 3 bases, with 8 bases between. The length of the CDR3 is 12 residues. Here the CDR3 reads CASSTDGYEQYF. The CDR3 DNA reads TGTGCCAGCAGCACGGACGGCTACGAGCAGTACTTC.

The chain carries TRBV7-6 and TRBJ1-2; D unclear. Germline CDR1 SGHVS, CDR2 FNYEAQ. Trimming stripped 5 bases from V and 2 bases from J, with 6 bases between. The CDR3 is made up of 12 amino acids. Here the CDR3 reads CASSPTNYGYTF. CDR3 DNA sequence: TGTGCCAGCAGCCCTACGAACTATGGCTACACCTTC.

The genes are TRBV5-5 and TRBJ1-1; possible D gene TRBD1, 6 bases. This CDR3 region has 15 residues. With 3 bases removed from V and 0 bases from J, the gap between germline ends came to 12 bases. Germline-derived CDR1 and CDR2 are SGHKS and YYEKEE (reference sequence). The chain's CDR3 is CASSSTRGVNTEAFF. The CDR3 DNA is TGTGCCAGCAGCTCCACCAGGGGCGTGAACACTGAAGCTTTCTTT.

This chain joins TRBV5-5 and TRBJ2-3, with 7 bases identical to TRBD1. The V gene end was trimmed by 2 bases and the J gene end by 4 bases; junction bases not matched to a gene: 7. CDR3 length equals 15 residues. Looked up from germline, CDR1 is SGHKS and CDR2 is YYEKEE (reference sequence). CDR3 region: CASSFNRQGPDTQYF. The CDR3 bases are TGTGCCAGCAGCTTTAATCGACAGGGCCCAGATACGCAGTATTTT. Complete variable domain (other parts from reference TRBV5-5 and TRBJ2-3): DAGVTQSPTHLIKTRGQQVTLRCSPISGHKSVSWYQQVLGQGPQFIFQYYEKEERGRGNFPDRFSARQFPNYSSELNVNALLLGDSALYLCASSFNRQGPDTQYFGPGTRLTVL.

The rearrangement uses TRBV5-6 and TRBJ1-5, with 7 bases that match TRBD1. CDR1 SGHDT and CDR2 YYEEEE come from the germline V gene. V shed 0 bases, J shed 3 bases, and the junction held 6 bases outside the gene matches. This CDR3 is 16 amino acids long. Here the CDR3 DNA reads TGTGCCAGCAGCTTGGCCGGGGGACAGTTCAATCAGCCCCAGCATTTT. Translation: CASSLAGGQFNQPQHF.

The CDR3 here is CASSIGRVSEAFF. The CDR3 nucleotides read TGTGCCAGTAGTATCGGTCGGGTGTCTGAAGCTTTCTTT. This rearrangement joins TRBV19 to TRBJ1-1, with D unresolved. CDR1 and CDR2 (germline): LNHDA, SQIVND (reference sequence). V was trimmed by 3 bases and J by 6 bases, leaving 11 bases between them. The CDR3 loop spans 13 amino acids.

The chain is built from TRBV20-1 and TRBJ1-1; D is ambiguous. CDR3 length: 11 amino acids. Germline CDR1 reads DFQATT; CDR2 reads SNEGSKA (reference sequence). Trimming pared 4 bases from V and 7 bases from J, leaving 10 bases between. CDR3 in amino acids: CSAIPSSEAFF. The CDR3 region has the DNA TGCAGTGCTATCCCCTCCAGTGAAGCTTTCTTT.